This passage covers 20 T cell receptor beta chains from one sample sequenced in a study of post-analysis software for immune sequencing data. Study-wide results and caveats: A handful of TRBV segments (TRBV5-6, TRBV5-1 and TRBV20-1 among them) occurred more frequently in patients than in controls.

Unique molecular identifiers featured in each of the TCR beta cDNA libraries. TCRdb independently ran MiXCR on the PCR reads; one entry per CDR3 protein. The sample has a few hundred thousand distinct CDR3 sequences, 40% to 55% seen once. Their antigens remain unidentified. Sequencing was performed on blood. The receptor set was obtained from a girl between 5 and 17 years old with multiple sclerosis.

This clonotype was seen a handful of times. The J gene is TRBJ2-1, the V gene TRBV20-1; D tentatively fits TRBD1 or TRBD2 (5 bases each). Germline lookup yields CDR1 DFQATT and CDR2 SNEGSKA (reference sequence). This CDR3 is built from 12 residues. V lost 0 bases and J 10 bases, leaving 10 bases between the germline ends. The CDR3 sequence is CSARDTGREQFF. The CDR3 DNA reads as TGCAGTGCTAGAGATACGGGACGAGAGCAGTTCTTC.

The chain couples TRBV19 to TRBJ2-3; possibly TRBD1 for D (6 bases). The germline CDR1 and CDR2 sequences are LNHDA and SQIVND (reference sequence). The V and J ends lost 6 bases and 0 bases respectively, with 13 bases between them. The CDR3 spans 15 residues. The CDR3 DNA sequence: TGTGCCAGTAGGGACAGAGACTTTAGCACAGATACGCAGTATTTT. As protein: CASRDRDFSTDTQYF.

V and J are TRBV7-3 and TRBJ2-5; 11 positions agree with TRBD2. Germline V CDR1 and CDR2: SGHTA, FQGTGA. Trimming removed 5 bases from V and 5 bases from J; junction bases left unmatched: 7. This CDR3 has 15 amino acids. The DNA of the CDR3 is TGTGCCAGCAGCATAGCGGGAGGGCTAGGGGAGACCCAGTACTTC. Protein sequence: CASSIAGGLGETQYF. The variable domain in full, with the rest retrieved from reference TRBV7-3 and TRBJ2-5, is GAGVSQTPSNKVTEKGKYVELRCDPISGHTALYWYRQSLGQGPEFLIYFQGTGAADDSGLPNDRFFAVRPEGSVSTLKIQRTERGDSAVYLCASSIAGGLGETQYFGPGTRLLVL.

For the CDR3, the DNA is TGTGCCAGCAGTTACTCGTTTAACGTGGGTGGCTACACCTTC. Protein product: CASSYSFNVGGYTF. This rearrangement joins TRBV6-5 to TRBJ1-2; D is undetermined. Germline CDR1 is MNHEY and CDR2 is SVGAGI. Trimming stripped 0 bases from V and 7 bases from J, with 12 bases between. The length of the CDR3 is 14 residues.

The chain has TRBV28 and TRBJ2-5; 7 bases align to TRBD1. There are 15 residues in the CDR3. Germline V gene sequence: CDR1 MDHEN, CDR2 SYDVKM. V was clipped by 5 bases and J by 11 bases; unmatched bases: 17. The CDR3 DNA sequence: TGTGCCAGCAGTCCTGGGGACAGCCCCCCTACGAAGCAGTACTTC. This sequence encodes CASSPGDSPPTKQYF.

This clonotype was picked up a small number of times. The J gene is TRBJ2-7, the V gene TRBV12-3 or TRBV12-4, with 7 bases fitting TRBD2. The DNA matches TRBJ2-5 better at its end, which makes the J call doubtful. The CDR3 extends over 15 amino acids. CDR3 bases: TGTGCCAGCAGAGAGGGTAGCGGGTGGTTAGAGACCCAGTACTTC. It encodes CASREGSGWLETQYF.

A note on this clonotype: A much larger clone differs by one base, so this may be a read error. V and J are TRBV6-6 and TRBJ1-2, with D perhaps matching TRBD1 (6 bases). Germline values: CDR1 MNHNY, CDR2 SVGAGI (reference sequence). The CDR3 extends over 12 amino acids. In nucleotides, the CDR3 is TGTGCCGGCAGCGCGGACAGTTATGGCTACACCTTC. It specifies CAGSADSYGYTF.

This clonotype has just a few counts. The V gene is TRBV7-2, the J gene TRBJ2-5; D might be TRBD1 (6 bases). The DNA end is more similar to TRBJ2-7, so the J call may be wrong. CDR1 SGHTA and CDR2 FQGNSA come from the germline V gene. This CDR3 comprises 13 residues. CDR3 residues: CASSLQGYYEQYF. For the CDR3, the DNA is TGTGCCAGCAGCTTACAGGGGTACTACGAGCAGTACTTC.

The chain uses TRBV7-9 and TRBJ2-1; tentative D call: TRBD1 (6 bases). Germline V lookup: CDR1 SEHNR, CDR2 FQNEAQ (reference sequence). The CDR3 runs to 18 residues. Trimming stripped 0 bases from V and 0 bases from J, with 15 bases between. The CDR3 nucleotides read TGTGCCAGCAGCTTAGCGCGTGGGGGCGCTTCCTCCTACAATGAGCAGTTCTTC. It encodes CASSLARGGASSYNEQFF.

V is TRBV5-1 and J is TRBJ1-1; D is ambiguous. CDR3 length: 12 amino acids. CDR1 and CDR2 (germline): SGHRS, YFSETQ. V gave up 4 bases and J gave up 3 bases, with 7 bases separating them. CDR3 nucleotide sequence: TGCGCCAGCAGCCAAGGGTACACTGAAGCTTTCTTT. Protein product: CASSQGYTEAFF. The full variable domain, its missing parts supplied by reference TRBV5-1 and TRBJ1-1, is KAGVTQTPRYLIKTRGQQVTLSCSPISGHRSVSWYQQTPGQGLQFLFEYFSETQRNKGNFPGRFSGRQFSNSRSEMNVSTLELGDSALYLCASSQGYTEAFFGQGTRLTVV.

V is TRBV3-1 and J is TRBJ2-7; D is ambiguous. Germline CDR1 and CDR2: LGHDT and YNNKEL (reference sequence). V was cut by 5 bases and J by 7 bases, with 18 bases left in between. The CDR3 spans 14 residues. CDR3 loop: CASSERQMVEEQYF. The DNA of the CDR3 is TGTGCCAGCAGCGAACGCCAGATGGTGGAGGAGCAGTACTTC.

The table lists this clonotype with a few counts. This chain joins TRBV4-2 and TRBJ2-5, with D unresolved. The germline V gene encodes CDR1 LGHNA and CDR2 YNFKEQ. V lost 0 bases, J lost 4 bases, and 6 bases lay in between. CDR3 length: 13 residues. The CDR3 sequence: CASSQEPRETQYF. The CDR3 DNA follows: TGTGCCAGCAGCCAAGAGCCCCGAGAGACCCAGTACTTC.

This clonotype came up a few times. V and J are TRBV2 and TRBJ2-4, with 10 positions matching TRBD2. V gave up 3 bases and J gave up 2 bases; unmatched junction bases: 22. This CDR3 spans 22 amino acids. Germline CDR1 SNHLY, CDR2 FYNNEI. Here the CDR3 reads CASSDQGAMTSGLGSPKNIQYF. The CDR3 DNA reads TGTGCCAGCAGTGACCAGGGGGCGATGACTAGCGGGCTGGGGTCTCCCAAAAACATTCAGTACTTC.

This chain links TRBV6-6 with TRBJ2-5, with 8 bases that match TRBD1. The CDR3 has 14 residues. From germline, CDR1 is MNHNY and CDR2 SVGAGI (reference sequence). The V gene end was trimmed by 4 bases and the J gene end by 2 bases; junction bases not matched to a gene: 3. Here the CDR3 reads CASSSNRGQETQYF. In nucleotides, the CDR3 is TGTGCCAGCAGTTCAAACAGGGGGCAAGAGACCCAGTACTTC.

The rearrangement links TRBV20-1 to TRBJ2-4, with 12 bases fitting TRBD1. The CDR3 spans 17 residues. The V and J ends lost 5 bases and 0 bases, in that order; junction bases with no gene match: 8. Germline CDR1 DFQATT, CDR2 SNEGSKA (reference sequence). CDR3 sequence reads: CSADRDRGRVAKNIQYF. CDR3 nucleotides: TGCAGTGCTGACCGGGACAGGGGGCGAGTAGCCAAAAACATTCAGTACTTC.

The chain carries TRBV15 and TRBJ2-1; D remains unclear. This CDR3 comprises 16 residues. The V end was cut by 0 bases, the J end by 5 bases, with 14 bases between. Looked up from germline, CDR1 is LNHNV and CDR2 is YYDKDF (reference sequence). The CDR3 spells CATSRDRLVADNEQFF. CDR3 nucleotides: TGTGCCACCAGCAGAGATCGCCTAGTTGCAGACAATGAGCAGTTCTTC.

The chain uses TRBV20-1 and TRBJ2-1; 9 positions match TRBD2. Trimming took 4 bases from V and 6 from J; bases not matched to a gene: 4. Germline-derived CDR1 and CDR2 are DFQATT and SNEGSKA (reference sequence). The CDR3 is made up of 13 amino acids. CDR3 bases: TGCAGTGCTACTAGCGGGAAAGGCAATGAGCAGTTCTTC. It is translated as CSATSGKGNEQFF.

The sample holds a few counts of this clonotype. This chain uses TRBV7-9 with TRBJ2-7; 7 bases agree with TRBD1. Germline trimming cut 5 bases from V and 3 bases from J; bases unmatched to any gene: 7. Germline lookup yields CDR1 SEHNR and CDR2 FQNEAQ (reference sequence). This CDR3 has 14 amino acids. The CDR3 DNA follows: TGTGCCAGCAGCCCTGGGGACAGCTTCTACGAGCAGTACTTC. Its protein product is CASSPGDSFYEQYF. Variable domain in full (rest from reference TRBV7-9 and TRBJ2-7): DTGVSQNPRHKITKRGQNVTFRCDPISEHNRLYWYRQTLGQGPEFLTYFQNEAQLEKSRLLSDRFSAERPKGSFSTLEIQRTEQGDSAMYLCASSPGDSFYEQYFGPGTRLTVT.

This clonotype was seen a few times. J is TRBJ2-3 and V is TRBV9; D not certain. The V end was cut by 3 bases, the J end by 2 bases, with 13 bases between. The CDR3 runs to 15 residues. Looked up from germline, CDR1 is SGDLS and CDR2 is YYNGEE. Here the CDR3 reads CASSARAANTDTQYF. The CDR3 DNA sequence: TGTGCCAGCAGCGCACGGGCAGCCAACACAGATACGCAGTATTTT.

V and J are TRBV28 and TRBJ2-5; TRBD1 might be the D (6 bases). With 5 bases removed from V and 1 base from J, the gap between germline ends came to 14 bases. Germline V CDR1 and CDR2: MDHEN, SYDVKM. The CDR3 is made up of 15 amino acids. The CDR3: CASSRQVLLQETQYF. Written as DNA, the CDR3 is TGTGCCAGCAGTCGACAGGTTCTACTCCAAGAGACCCAGTACTTC.